Listed here are 27 T cell receptor beta chains from one sample, sequenced in a study of metastatic and nonmetastatic thyroid tumors. TCRdb reprocessed the PCR reads via MiXCR. The profile shows around 6,000 clones, around 33% of them singletons. Patients were all untreated before their thyroid surgery. The sample was adjacent normal tissue. These TCRs come from a male donor with papillary thyroid cancer or a benign thyroid nodule (not recorded which). Some clones in this sample may be carry-over from other donors' samples.

The rearrangement joins TRBV9 to TRBJ2-7; 8 bases agree with TRBD2. Trimming at V came to 0 bases and at J to 3 bases, leaving 11 bases not matched to a gene. From germline, CDR1 is SGDLS and CDR2 YYNGEE. CDR3 length: 17 residues. CDR3 in amino acids: CASSVDQSGRSFYEQYF. In nucleotides, the CDR3 is TGTGCCAGCAGCGTAGACCAGAGCGGGAGATCTTTCTACGAGCAGTACTTC.

This clone was seen a few times. This chain uses TRBV2 with TRBJ2-7; D ambiguous. V lost 8 bases and J 0 bases, leaving 20 bases between the germline ends. The germline V gene has CDR1 SNHLY and CDR2 FYNNEI. This CDR3 has 16 residues. CDR3 nucleotides: TGTGCCAGCTCTTCAACTCCCCTCACGAGCTCCTACGAGCAGTACTTC. It yields the protein CASSSTPLTSSYEQYF. Variable domain in full (rest from reference TRBV2 and TRBJ2-7): EPEVTQTPSHQVTQMGQEVILRCVPISNHLYFYWYRQILGQKVEFLVSFYNNEISEKSEIFDDQFSVERPDGSNFTLKIRSTKLEDSAMYFCASSSTPLTSSYEQYFGPGTRLTVT.

The V call is TRBV20-1, the J call TRBJ2-7, with a possible D match to TRBD1 (5 bases). V lost 3 bases and J 0 bases, leaving 12 bases between the germline ends. Germline V lookup: CDR1 DFQATT, CDR2 SNEGSKA (reference sequence). The CDR3 extends over 14 amino acids. This chain's CDR3 is CSASAGYSSYEQYF. Written as DNA, the CDR3 is TGCAGTGCTAGCGCAGGGTATAGCTCCTACGAGCAGTACTTC.

Only one count was recorded for this clone. The chain employs TRBV14 and TRBJ1-1; TRBD1 might be the D (6 bases). V was clipped by 0 bases and J by 0 bases, with 11 bases between them. The CDR3 runs 16 residues. Germline V lookup: CDR1 SGHDN, CDR2 FVKESK. This CDR3 reads CASSQDGDRLNTEAFF. In DNA, the CDR3 is TGTGCCAGCAGCCAAGATGGAGACAGGCTGAACACTGAAGCTTTCTTT.

The chain uses TRBV6-2 or TRBV6-3 and TRBJ2-6, with 13 positions matching TRBD2. The germline V gene has CDR1 MNHEY and CDR2 SVGEGT. Trimming at V came to 1 base and at J to 4 bases, leaving 13 bases not matched to a gene. The CDR3 consists of 21 residues. CDR3: CASSYFYRLAGGTKGANVLTF. The CDR3 DNA is TGTGCCAGCAGTTACTTCTATCGACTAGCGGGAGGCACTAAGGGGGCCAACGTCCTGACTTTC.

The chain joins TRBV2 to TRBJ1-3, with a weak D call TRBD1 (5 bases). Germline CDR1 is SNHLY and CDR2 is FYNNEI. There are 12 residues in the CDR3. Trimming removed 6 bases at V and 8 bases at J, with 11 bases between. As DNA, the CDR3 is TGTGCCAGCAGGGACATGGGCTACACCATATATTTT. Its translation is CASRDMGYTIYF.

The table lists this clone with many counts. V usage is TRBV3-1 and J usage is TRBJ2-2; tentatively, D is TRBD2 (7 bases). The CDR3 has 16 residues. Trimming took off 2 bases at V and 6 bases at J, with 16 bases between the two ends. The germline V gene has CDR1 LGHDT and CDR2 YNNKEL (reference sequence). The CDR3 protein is CASSQKRGGSSGELFF. CDR3 nucleotide sequence: TGTGCCAGCAGCCAAAAAAGGGGGGGAAGTTCCGGGGAGCTGTTTTTT. Together with reference TRBV3-1 and TRBJ2-2, the CDR3 gives the full variable domain: DTAVSQTPKYLVTQMGNDKSIKCEQNLGHDTMYWYKQDSKKFLKIMFSYNNKELIINETVPNRFSPKSPDKAHLNLHINSLELGDSAVYFCASSQKRGGSSGELFFGEGSRLTVL.

This chain uses TRBV6-1 with TRBJ1-1; D is possibly TRBD1 (5 bases). The CDR3 is 13 residues long. Germline CDR1 MNHNS, CDR2 SASEGT. V was pared by 10 bases and J by 2 bases, with 14 bases between. The CDR3 DNA reads TGTGCCACCCATCTAACAGGCAACACTGAAGCTTTCTTT. Encoded protein: CATHLTGNTEAFF.

This chain joins TRBV7-3 and TRBJ2-3; 9 positions match TRBD2. CDR3 size: 15 residues. The germline CDR1 and CDR2 sequences are SGHTA and FQGTGA. V shed 7 bases, J shed 7 bases, and the junction held 12 bases outside the gene matches. The CDR3 reads CASISHLAGVNTQYF. The CDR3 region has the DNA TGTGCCAGCATCTCCCACTTAGCGGGAGTCAATACGCAGTATTTT.

The sample holds a few counts of this clone. The chain is built from TRBV2 and TRBJ2-7; no clear D gene. V was cut by 3 bases and J by 9 bases, with 15 bases left in between. Germline CDR1 and CDR2: SNHLY and FYNNEI. This CDR3 region has 13 residues. The CDR3 is CASSDSDGGGQYF. The CDR3, as DNA: TGTGCCAGCAGTGACTCAGACGGTGGCGGGCAGTACTTC.

The V gene is TRBV10-3, the J gene TRBJ2-3; D is uncertain. The germline CDR1 and CDR2 sequences are ENHRY and SYGVKD. This CDR3 is built from 11 residues. Trimming pared 2 bases from V and 6 bases from J, leaving 3 bases between. CDR3 DNA: TGTGCCATCAGTGAGAGGGATACGCAGTATTTT. Translation gives CAISERDTQYF.

For this clone: A much larger clone lies a single base off, so this may be a read error. The V call is TRBV5-1, the J call TRBJ1-5, with 9 nucleotides matching TRBD1. Trimming at V came to 2 bases and at J to 2 bases, leaving 11 bases not matched to a gene. The germline CDR1 and CDR2 sequences are SGHRS and YFSETQ. The CDR3 runs 18 residues. CDR3 loop: CASSLAVQGASGNQPQHF. The CDR3 bases are TGCGCCAGCAGCTTAGCGGTACAGGGGGCAAGTGGCAATCAGCCCCAGCATTTT.

The rearrangement uses TRBV7-2 and TRBJ2-1; D might be TRBD1 or TRBD2, each matching 5 bases. The length of the CDR3 is 15 residues. Trimming removed 0 bases from V and 5 bases from J, with 11 bases in between. CDR1 SGHTA and CDR2 FQGNSA come from the germline V gene. This CDR3 reads CASSLAGDSDNEQFF. DNA for the CDR3: TGTGCCAGCAGCTTAGCGGGAGACAGCGACAATGAGCAGTTCTTC.

This clone was seen a handful of times. V is TRBV6-4 and J is TRBJ2-1, with no clear D. Germline loops: CDR1 MRHNA, CDR2 SNTAGT. V dropped 4 bases and J dropped 4 bases, with 8 bases sitting between them. The CDR3 is made up of 13 amino acids. CDR3 protein: CASSADTYNEQFF. CDR3 coding DNA: TGTGCCAGCAGTGCCGACACTTACAATGAGCAGTTCTTC.

By share, this clone ranks as medium-sized (0.01 to 0.1%). V gene TRBV20-1 combines with J gene TRBJ1-2, with 10 bases fitting TRBD1. The V segment lost 2 bases and the J segment 6 bases; nucleotides outside the gene matches: 12. Germline CDR1 reads DFQATT; CDR2 reads SNEGSKA (reference sequence). The CDR3 totals 16 residues. CDR3 coding DNA: TGCAGTGCTAGACCTAACCCCGGGACAGGGGTTCATGGCTACACCTTC. Its translation is CSARPNPGTGVHGYTF.

This clone occurred a few times. The genes are TRBV20-1 and TRBJ2-7; 8 bases align to TRBD2. Germline-derived CDR1 and CDR2 are DFQATT and SNEGSKA (reference sequence). The CDR3 length is 18 residues. Trimming removed 6 bases from V and 5 bases from J; junction bases left unmatched: 24. CDR3 sequence reads: CSADRILKKAGATHEQYF. The DNA of the CDR3 is TGCAGTGCCGACCGAATACTCAAAAAAGCGGGAGCCACCCACGAGCAGTACTTC.

The table lists this clone with a few counts. The genes are TRBV2 and TRBJ1-1, with D possibly being TRBD1 (5 bases). V lost 6 bases and J 1 base, leaving 15 bases between the germline ends. Germline-derived CDR1 and CDR2 are SNHLY and FYNNEI. The length of the CDR3 is 15 residues. CDR3 DNA: TGTGCCAGCAGCCCTCCGGGGGTCGGGAACACTGAAGCTTTCTTT. It is translated as CASSPPGVGNTEAFF.

This clone was found once. V gene TRBV7-6 combines with J gene TRBJ2-1, with 12 nucleotides matching TRBD2. The CDR3 spans 15 residues. Looked up from germline, CDR1 is SGHVS and CDR2 is FNYEAQ. J gave up 9 bases and V 5 bases, and 8 bases lay outside the gene matches. The CDR3: CASSVTSGSSGEQFF. CDR3 nucleotide sequence: TGTGCCAGCAGCGTGACTAGCGGGAGTTCTGGTGAGCAGTTCTTC.

This clone was counted only a few times. One end of the junction does not line up with germline, which may come from a read error. This chain joins TRBV10-3 and TRBJ2-1; D gene unclear. Germline V gene data show CDR1 as ENHRY and CDR2 as SYGVKD. The CDR3 is 15 residues long. Written as DNA, the CDR3 is TGTGCCATCATTGAGTCAGGTGTGGCCCTCGGTGAGCAGTTCTTC. Translated, it gives CAIIESGVALGEQFF.

The chain employs TRBV20-1 and TRBJ2-1, with 15 bases fitting TRBD2. CDR3 length: 14 residues. In germline, CDR1 is DFQATT, CDR2 SNEGSKA (reference sequence). Trimming removed 3 bases from V and 9 bases from J; junction bases left unmatched: 3. The chain's CDR3 is CSARGTSGRPEQFF. CDR3 in DNA: TGCAGTGCTAGGGGGACTAGCGGGAGGCCTGAGCAGTTCTTC.

On this clone: An end of the junction does not agree with germline; a read error may underlie this. CDR3 nucleotide sequence: TGCGCCAGCAGCGCAGCGGGGTGCCTCCTCTACGATCAGTACTTC. Translated: CASSAAGCLLYDQYF. The rearrangement joins TRBV5-1 to TRBJ2-7; 7 bases agree with TRBD2. The CDR3 loop spans 15 amino acids. Per germline, CDR1 SGHRS and CDR2 YFSETQ.

The CDR3 nucleotides are TGTGCCAGCAGCTTACGACAGGGCCATCCCTACGAGCAGTACTTC. As protein: CASSLRQGHPYEQYF. This chain uses TRBV7-9 with TRBJ2-7, with 7 bases lining up with TRBD1. This CDR3 region has 15 residues. V lost 2 bases and J lost 2; bases outside the gene matches: 6. CDR1 SEHNR and CDR2 FQNEAQ come from the germline V gene (reference sequence).

This clone has ten or more counts. The J gene is TRBJ2-7, the V gene TRBV27; D is perhaps TRBD1 or TRBD2 (6 bases each). V was shortened by 2 bases and J by 3 bases, with 14 bases between the two germline ends. Germline V lookup: CDR1 MNHEY, CDR2 SMNVEV (reference sequence). The CDR3 runs 15 residues. Written as DNA, the CDR3 is TGTGCCAGCAGTTTAGGCGGGACATGGGACTACGAGCAGTACTTC. As protein: CASSLGGTWDYEQYF.

This rearrangement joins TRBV6-1 to TRBJ2-7; 14 bases map to TRBD2. With V trimmed by 6 bases and J by 5 bases, 6 bases remained unmatched. Germline CDR1 is MNHNS and CDR2 is SASEGT. CDR3 length equals 15 residues. CDR3 nucleotide sequence: TGTGCCAGCAGCTGGACTAGCGGGGGGCGGAACGAGCAGTACTTC. Amino acids: CASSWTSGGRNEQYF.

This clone appeared once. Other DNA sequences in the same sample also yield this CDR3. This chain links TRBV15 with TRBJ1-3; the match to TRBD1 covers 11 bases. CDR1 is LNHNV and CDR2 is YYDKDF in the germline V gene (reference sequence). The V gene end was trimmed by 2 bases and the J gene end by 0 bases; junction bases not matched to a gene: 12. The CDR3 contains 20 residues. The CDR3 DNA reads as TGTGCCACCAGCAGAAACCGGACAGGGGGCACACCCTTCTCTGGAAACACCATATATTTT. As protein: CATSRNRTGGTPFSGNTIYF.

The V call is TRBV6-5, the J call TRBJ2-1; D tentatively fits TRBD1 or TRBD2 (6 bases each). With 2 bases removed from V and 7 bases from J, the gap between germline ends came to 12 bases. The CDR3 sequence is 14 residues long. CDR1 and CDR2 from the germline V gene are MNHEY and SVGAGI. CDR3 residues: CASSYGRGGNEQFF. The DNA of the CDR3 is TGTGCCAGCAGTTACGGCCGAGGGGGGAATGAGCAGTTCTTC.

CDR3 protein: CASSENILRATSGNEQFF. CDR3 sequence (DNA): TGTGCCAGCAGTGAAAACATCCTCCGGGCAACTAGCGGGAATGAGCAGTTCTTC. The V call is TRBV6-1, the J call TRBJ2-1; 9 bases match TRBD2. The CDR3 loop spans 18 amino acids. The V and J ends lost 2 bases and 7 bases, in that order; junction bases with no gene match: 15. Per germline, CDR1 MNHNS and CDR2 SASEGT.